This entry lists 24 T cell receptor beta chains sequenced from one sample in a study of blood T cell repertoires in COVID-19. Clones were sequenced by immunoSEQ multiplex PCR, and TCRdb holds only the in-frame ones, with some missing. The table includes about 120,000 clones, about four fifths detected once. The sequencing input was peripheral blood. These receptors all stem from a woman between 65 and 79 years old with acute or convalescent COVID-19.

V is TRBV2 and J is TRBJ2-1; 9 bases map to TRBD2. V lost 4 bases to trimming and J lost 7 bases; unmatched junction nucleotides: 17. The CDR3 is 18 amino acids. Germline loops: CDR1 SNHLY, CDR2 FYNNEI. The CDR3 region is CASSATHPRRGGENEQFF. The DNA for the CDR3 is TGTGCCAGCAGTGCTACCCACCCCAGGCGCGGGGGGGAAAATGAGCAGTTCTTC.

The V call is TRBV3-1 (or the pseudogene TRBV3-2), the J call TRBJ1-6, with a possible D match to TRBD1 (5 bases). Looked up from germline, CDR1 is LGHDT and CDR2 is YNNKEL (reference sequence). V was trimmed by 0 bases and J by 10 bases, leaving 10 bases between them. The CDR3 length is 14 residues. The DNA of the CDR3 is TGTGCCAGCAGCCAAGATGTCTGGGGCTCACCCCTCCACTTT. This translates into CASSQDVWGSPLHF.

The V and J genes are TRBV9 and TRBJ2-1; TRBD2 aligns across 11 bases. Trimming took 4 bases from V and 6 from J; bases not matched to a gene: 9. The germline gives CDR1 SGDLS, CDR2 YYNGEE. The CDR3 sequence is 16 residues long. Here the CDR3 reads CASSIGLAGGGNEQFF. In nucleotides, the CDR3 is TGTGCCAGCAGCATCGGCCTAGCGGGGGGCGGCAATGAGCAGTTCTTC. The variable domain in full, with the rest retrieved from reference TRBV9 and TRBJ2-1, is DSGVTQTPKHLITATGQRVTLRCSPRSGDLSVYWYQQSLDQGLQFLIQYYNGEERAKGNILERFSAQQFPDLHSELNLSSLELGDSALYFCASSIGLAGGGNEQFFGPGTRLTVL.

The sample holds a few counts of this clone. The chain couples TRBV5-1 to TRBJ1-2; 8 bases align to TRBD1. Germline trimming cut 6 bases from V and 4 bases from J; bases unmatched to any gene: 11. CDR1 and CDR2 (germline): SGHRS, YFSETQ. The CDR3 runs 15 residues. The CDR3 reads CASKPGSGGLYGYTF. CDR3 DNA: TGCGCCAGCAAACCCGGGTCAGGGGGCCTCTATGGCTACACCTTC.

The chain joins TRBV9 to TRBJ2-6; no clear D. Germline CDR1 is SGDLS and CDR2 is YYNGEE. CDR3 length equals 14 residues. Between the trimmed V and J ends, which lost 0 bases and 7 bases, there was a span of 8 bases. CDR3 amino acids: CASSVGGGANVLTF. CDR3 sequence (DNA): TGTGCCAGCAGCGTAGGCGGCGGAGCCAACGTCCTGACTTTC.

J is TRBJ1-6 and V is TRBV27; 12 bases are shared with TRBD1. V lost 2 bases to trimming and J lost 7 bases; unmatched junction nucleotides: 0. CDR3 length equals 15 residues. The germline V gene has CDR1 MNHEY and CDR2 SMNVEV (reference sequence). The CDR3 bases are TGTGCCAGCAGTTTAGGGACAGGGGGCAATTCACCCCTCCACTTT. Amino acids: CASSLGTGGNSPLHF.

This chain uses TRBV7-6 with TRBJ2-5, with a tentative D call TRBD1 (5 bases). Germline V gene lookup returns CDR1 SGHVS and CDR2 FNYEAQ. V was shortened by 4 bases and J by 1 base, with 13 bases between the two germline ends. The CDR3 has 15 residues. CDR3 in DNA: TGTGCCAGCAGCTCGACCCCAACAGGCCAAGAGACCCAGTACTTC. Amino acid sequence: CASSSTPTGQETQYF. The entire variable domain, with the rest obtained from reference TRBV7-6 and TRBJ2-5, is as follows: GAGVSQSPRYKVTKRGQDVALRCDPISGHVSLYWYRQALGQGPEFLTYFNYEAQQDKSGLPNDRFSAERPEGSISTLTIQRTEQRDSAMYRCASSSTPTGQETQYFGPGTRLLVL.

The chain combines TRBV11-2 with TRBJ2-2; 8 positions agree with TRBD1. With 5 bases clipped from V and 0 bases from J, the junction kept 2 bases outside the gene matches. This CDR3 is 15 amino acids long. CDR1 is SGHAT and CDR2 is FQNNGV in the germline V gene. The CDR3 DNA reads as TGTGCCAGCAGCAAACAGGGGGCGAACACCGGGGAGCTGTTTTTT. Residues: CASSKQGANTGELFF.

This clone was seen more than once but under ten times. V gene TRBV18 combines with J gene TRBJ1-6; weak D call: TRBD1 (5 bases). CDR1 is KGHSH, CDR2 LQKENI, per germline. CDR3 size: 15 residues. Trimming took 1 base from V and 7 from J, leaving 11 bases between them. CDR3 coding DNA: TGTGCCAGCTCACCACTATCGGGGGACAATTCACCCCTCCACTTT. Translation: CASSPLSGDNSPLHF.

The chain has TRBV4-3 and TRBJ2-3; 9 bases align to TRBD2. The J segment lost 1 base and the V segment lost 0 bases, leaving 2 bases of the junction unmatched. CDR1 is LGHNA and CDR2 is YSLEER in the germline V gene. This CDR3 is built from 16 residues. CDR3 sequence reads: CASSQDPSGGTDTQYF. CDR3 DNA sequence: TGCGCCAGCAGCCAAGATCCTAGCGGGGGCACAGATACGCAGTATTTT.

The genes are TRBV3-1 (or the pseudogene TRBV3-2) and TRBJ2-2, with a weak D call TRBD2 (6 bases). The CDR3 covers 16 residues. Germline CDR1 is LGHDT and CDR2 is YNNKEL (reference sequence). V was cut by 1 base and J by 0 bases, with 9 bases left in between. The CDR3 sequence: CASSQGWGANTGELFF. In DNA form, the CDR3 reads TGTGCCAGCAGCCAAGGTTGGGGGGCGAACACCGGGGAGCTGTTTTTT.

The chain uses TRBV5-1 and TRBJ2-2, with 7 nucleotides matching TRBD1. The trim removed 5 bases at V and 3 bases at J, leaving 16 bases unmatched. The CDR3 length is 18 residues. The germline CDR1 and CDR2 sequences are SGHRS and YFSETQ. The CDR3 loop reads CASRFDPTGVGDTGELFF. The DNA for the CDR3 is TGCGCCAGCAGGTTCGATCCCACAGGGGTAGGGGACACCGGGGAGCTGTTTTTT.

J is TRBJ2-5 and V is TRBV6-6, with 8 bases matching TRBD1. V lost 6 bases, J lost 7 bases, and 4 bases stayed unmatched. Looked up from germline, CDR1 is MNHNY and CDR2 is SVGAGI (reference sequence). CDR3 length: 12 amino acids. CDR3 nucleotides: TGTGCCAGCAGCACCACAGGGGGGACCCAGTACTTC. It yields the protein CASSTTGGTQYF.

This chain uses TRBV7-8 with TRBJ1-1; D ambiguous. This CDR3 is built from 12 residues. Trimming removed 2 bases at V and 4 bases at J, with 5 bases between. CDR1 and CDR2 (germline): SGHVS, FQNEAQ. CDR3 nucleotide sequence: TGTGCCAGCAGCTTAATCCGCACTGAAGCTTTCTTT. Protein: CASSLIRTEAFF. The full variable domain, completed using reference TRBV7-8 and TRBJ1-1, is GAGVSQSPRYKVAKRGQDVALRCDPISGHVSLFWYQQALGQGPEFLTYFQNEAQLDKSGLPSDRFFAERPEGSVSTLKIQRTQQEDSAVYLCASSLIRTEAFFGQGTRLTVV.

CDR3 sequence (DNA): TGTGCCAGCAGTGTGACAAGCTCCTATAATTCACCCCTCCACTTT. Residues: CASSVTSSYNSPLHF. This chain joins TRBV25-1 and TRBJ1-6; D gene ambiguous. V was cut by 4 bases and J by 0 bases, with 7 bases left in between. In germline, CDR1 is MGHDK, CDR2 SYGVNS. This CDR3 has 15 amino acids.

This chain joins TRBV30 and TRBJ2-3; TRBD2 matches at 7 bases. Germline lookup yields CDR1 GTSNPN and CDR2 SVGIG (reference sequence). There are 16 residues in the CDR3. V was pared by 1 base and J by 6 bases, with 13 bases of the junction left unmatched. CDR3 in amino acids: CAWSELGGGYWDTQYF. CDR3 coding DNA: TGTGCCTGGAGTGAGCTGGGCGGGGGTTATTGGGATACGCAGTATTTT.

CDR3 bases: TGTGCCAGCAGTTACTCAAAGGGGCCGGAGTGGCCCCAGCATTTT. This sequence encodes CASSYSKGPEWPQHF. The rearrangement links TRBV6-2 or TRBV6-3 to TRBJ1-5, with D possibly being TRBD1 (5 bases). This CDR3 comprises 15 residues. Trimming took off 0 bases at V and 9 bases at J, with 15 bases between the two ends. Germline CDR1 and CDR2: MNHEY and SVGEGT.

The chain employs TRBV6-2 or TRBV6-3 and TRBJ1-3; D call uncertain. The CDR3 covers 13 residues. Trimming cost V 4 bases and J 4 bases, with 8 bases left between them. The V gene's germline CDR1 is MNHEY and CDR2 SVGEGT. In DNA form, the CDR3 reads TGTGCCAGCAGTTTGATCGGGGGAAACACCATATATTTT. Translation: CASSLIGGNTIYF.

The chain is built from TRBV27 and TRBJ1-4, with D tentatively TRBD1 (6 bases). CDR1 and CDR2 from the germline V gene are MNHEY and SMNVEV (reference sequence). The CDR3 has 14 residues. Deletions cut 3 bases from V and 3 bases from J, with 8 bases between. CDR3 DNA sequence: TGTGCCAGCAGTTTCTCAGGGGCTAATGAAAAACTGTTTTTT. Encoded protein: CASSFSGANEKLFF. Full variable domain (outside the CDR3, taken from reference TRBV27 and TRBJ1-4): EAQVTQNPRYLITVTGKKLTVTCSQNMNHEYMSWYRQDPGLGLRQIYYSMNVEVTDKGDVPEGYKVSRKEKRNFPLILESPSPNQTSLYFCASSFSGANEKLFFGSGTQLSVL.

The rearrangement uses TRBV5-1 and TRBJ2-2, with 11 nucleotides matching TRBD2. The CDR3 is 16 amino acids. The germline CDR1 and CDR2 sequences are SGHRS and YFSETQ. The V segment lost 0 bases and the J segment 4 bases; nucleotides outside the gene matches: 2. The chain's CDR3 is CASSLGTSGRTGELFF. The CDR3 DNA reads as TGCGCCAGCAGCTTGGGGACTAGCGGGCGCACCGGGGAGCTGTTTTTT. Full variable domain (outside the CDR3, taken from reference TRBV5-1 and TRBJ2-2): KAGVTQTPRYLIKTRGQQVTLSCSPISGHRSVSWYQQTPGQGLQFLFEYFSETQRNKGNFPGRFSGRQFSNSRSEMNVSTLELGDSALYLCASSLGTSGRTGELFFGEGSRLTVL.

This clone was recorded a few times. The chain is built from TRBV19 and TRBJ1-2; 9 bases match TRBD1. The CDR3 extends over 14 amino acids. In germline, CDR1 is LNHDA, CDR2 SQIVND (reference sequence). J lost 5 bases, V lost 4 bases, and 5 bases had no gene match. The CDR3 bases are TGTGCCAGTAGTAGAGACAGGGGGAGGTATGGCTACACCTTC. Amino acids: CASSRDRGRYGYTF.

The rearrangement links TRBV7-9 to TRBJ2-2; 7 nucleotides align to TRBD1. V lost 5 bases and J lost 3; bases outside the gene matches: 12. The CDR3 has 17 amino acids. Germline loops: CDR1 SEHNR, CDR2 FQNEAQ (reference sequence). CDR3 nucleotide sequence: TGTGCCAGCAGCCTAAGAGACCCGGGACAGTACACCGGGGAGCTGTTTTTT. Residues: CASSLRDPGQYTGELFF.

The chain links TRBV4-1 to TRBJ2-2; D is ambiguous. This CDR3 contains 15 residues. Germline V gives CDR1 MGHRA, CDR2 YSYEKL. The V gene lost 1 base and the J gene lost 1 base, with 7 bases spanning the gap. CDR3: CASSQGRQNTGELFF. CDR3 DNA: TGCGCCAGCAGCCAAGGACGACAGAACACCGGGGAGCTGTTTTTT.

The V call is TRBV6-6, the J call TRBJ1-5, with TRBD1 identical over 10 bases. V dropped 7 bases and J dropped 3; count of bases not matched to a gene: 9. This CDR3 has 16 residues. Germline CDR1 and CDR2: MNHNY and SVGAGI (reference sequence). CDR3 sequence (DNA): TGTGCCAGCACCGACAGGGGGCGCGGTCTCAATCAGCCCCAGCATTTT. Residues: CASTDRGRGLNQPQHF.